The 30 T cell receptor beta chains in this list originate from one sample, sequenced in a study of tumor and adjacent non-tumor tissue in lung cancer. TCRbeta libraries were built with three rounds of nested PCR, modified from ARM-PCR. TCRdb used MiXCR to reprocess the multiplex PCR reads, holding one entry per CDR3 protein. The repertoire includes 47,000 or so distinct CDR3 sequences, around 60% of them detected once, and approximately 30% sits in the top ten. This sample's RNA came from whole unsorted tissue. This non-tumor lung sample came from over 3 cm beyond the tumor edge. The specimen sequenced was distant non-tumor lung tissue. The receptors were gathered from an older woman with non-small cell lung cancer.

Concerning this clonotype itself: With a much larger clone just one base away, this may be a read error. The V gene is TRBV5-4, the J gene TRBJ2-6; tentative D call: TRBD2 (5 bases). With 2 bases removed from V and 9 bases from J, the gap between germline ends came to 9 bases. CDR1 and CDR2 (germline): SGHNT, YYREEE (reference sequence). The CDR3 is made up of 13 amino acids. In DNA, the CDR3 is TGTGCCAGCAGCTTTATGGAGGTCAACGTCCTGACTTTC. Its protein product is CASSFMEVNVLTF.

Remarks on this clonotype: No conserved phenylalanine or tryptophan ends this CDR3, so it is likely a read error. This sequence joins TRBV6-5 and TRBJ2-5; maybe TRBD2 (7 bases). Germline CDR1 MNHEY, CDR2 SVGAGI. This CDR3 is 16 amino acids long. DNA of the CDR3: TGTACTAGCAGTTACTTGCTTGGGGAGGGGGAAGAGACCCAGTACTCC. It yields the protein CTSSYLLGEGEETQYS.

Concerning this clonotype itself: Without the conserved terminal phenylalanine or tryptophan, this CDR3 likely stems from a read error. The chain employs TRBV4-1 and TRBJ2-7; either TRBD1 or TRBD2 may supply D (5 bases each). The germline V gene has CDR1 MGHRA and CDR2 YSYEKL. The CDR3 is 14 residues long. The chain's CDR3 is CASSPRDDAYVQYL. In DNA, the CDR3 is TGCGCCAGCAGCCCCCGGGACGATGCCTACGTGCAGTACTTA.

Comments on this clonotype: Because it lacks the conserved phenylalanine or tryptophan at the end, this CDR3 is likely a read error. The DNA is omitted, as the CDR3 cannot be located on it reliably, and the CDR3 follows TCRdb's listing. The rearrangement joins TRBV11-2 to TRBJ2-3. Germline CDR1 is SGHAT and CDR2 is FQNNGV. The CDR3 numbers 15 amino acids, ends counted. CDR3: CVSSVGVLDTDTEYL.

About this clonotype itself: Its ends do not fully match the called genes, so a read error is possible. The J gene is TRBJ2-3, the V gene TRBV10-1, with D perhaps matching TRBD1 or TRBD2 (5 bases each). The CDR3 has 13 amino acids. Germline V gives CDR1 WNHNN, CDR2 SYGVQD (reference sequence). The CDR3 reads CASGDGTTWTQNF. CDR3 DNA sequence: TGCGCCAGCGGTGATGGGACCACATGGACGCAGAATTTT.

To note about this clonotype: An end of the junction differs from the germline gene, which may be a read error. The chain combines TRBV4-2 with TRBJ1-5; D not resolved. The CDR3 totals 16 residues. The germline gives CDR1 LGHNA, CDR2 YNFKEQ. For the CDR3, the DNA is TGTTCCAGCAGCCAAGTGGCTGTCCGAGCCAATCAGCCCCGGCATTTT. It encodes CSSSQVAVRANQPRHF.

For this clonotype: A read error may produce the germline difference seen at one junction end. The genes are TRBV20-1 and TRBJ2-7; D might be TRBD1 (6 bases). The germline CDR1 and CDR2 sequences are DFQATT and SNEGSKA (reference sequence). The CDR3 has 14 residues. Here the CDR3 DNA reads TGCAGTGCTAGCCGGGACATCATTTCCTACGGGCAGTACTTC. This codes for CSASRDIISYGQYF.

The genes are TRBV29-1 and TRBJ1-1; D unclear. V was clipped by 8 bases and J by 4 bases, with 17 bases between them. Germline-derived CDR1 and CDR2 are SQVTM and ANQGSEA. The CDR3 loop spans 13 amino acids. CDR3 residues: CSLALGKGTEAFF. CDR3 in DNA: TGCAGCCTGGCGCTGGGGAAAGGCACTGAAGCTTTCTTT. Full variable domain (missing parts from reference TRBV29-1 and TRBJ1-1): SAVISQKPSRDICQRGTSLTIQCQVDSQVTMMFWYRQQPGQSLTLIATANQGSEATYESGFVIDKFPISRPNLTFSTLTVSNMSPEDSSIYLCSLALGKGTEAFFGQGTRLTVV.

This sequence joins TRBV29-1 and TRBJ1-5; TRBD1 might be the D (5 bases). Germline CDR1 and CDR2: SQVTM and ANQGSEA. V lost 7 bases to trimming and J lost 11 bases, with 18 bases between them. This CDR3 contains 12 residues. The DNA of the CDR3 is TGCAGCGCCTCTGGTGGGGACGGTTCCCAGCATTTT. Amino acid sequence: CSASGGDGSQHF.

This clonotype was recorded once. J is TRBJ1-1 and V is TRBV5-1; possible D gene TRBD1, 5 bases. This CDR3 is built from 14 residues. Germline CDR1 reads SGHRS; CDR2 reads YFSETQ. Trimming removed 5 bases at V and 0 bases at J, with 11 bases between. The CDR3: CASRSWTLNTEAFF. The CDR3, as DNA: TGCGCCAGCAGGTCATGGACATTGAACACTGAAGCTTTCTTT.

This clonotype was seen many times. This is likely a read error, given that the CDR3 carries no conserved phenylalanine or tryptophan at its end. The J gene is TRBJ2-7, the V gene TRBV5-1, with D perhaps TRBD2 (5 bases). Trimming took off 4 bases at V and 3 bases at J, with 11 bases between the two ends. Germline assignment: CDR1 SGHRS and CDR2 YFSETQ. This CDR3 contains 13 residues. CDR3: CASSPGLSYEQYL. CDR3 nucleotide sequence: TGCGCCAGCAGCCCAGGACTGAGCTACGAGCAGTACCTC.

The rearrangement links TRBV6-6 to TRBJ1-2; TRBD1 matches 9 bases. The CDR3 totals 14 residues. J gave up 7 bases and V 9 bases, and 12 bases lay outside the gene matches. Germline CDR1 is MNHNY and CDR2 is SVGAGI (reference sequence). For the CDR3, the DNA is TGTGCCAGTAACATCGGGACAGGGCGGAGTGGCTACACCTTC. It yields the protein CASNIGTGRSGYTF.

Remarks on this clonotype: A much larger clone lies a single base off, so this may be a read error. This sequence joins TRBV13 and TRBJ1-1; D perhaps matches TRBD1 (6 bases). The CDR3 runs to 18 residues. The germline V and J ends were trimmed by 5 bases and 5 bases, with 27 bases remaining between them. CDR1 PRHDT and CDR2 FYEKMQ come from the germline V gene (reference sequence). The DNA for the CDR3 is TGTGCCAGCAGCCTCGAGTTTAAGACAGGTATATCGAAGACTGAAGCTTTCTTT. It codes for CASSLEFKTGISKTEAFF.

This chain uses TRBV28 with TRBJ1-6; a weak D match, TRBD1 (5 bases). V was shortened by 8 bases and J by 12 bases, with 20 bases between the two germline ends. This CDR3 has 14 residues. Germline V gives CDR1 MDHEN, CDR2 SYDVKM. The CDR3 is CASGATAVDVPLHF. In nucleotides, the CDR3 is TGTGCCAGCGGAGCGACAGCAGTAGATGTACCCCTCCACTTT. Drawing the rest from reference TRBV28 and TRBJ1-6, the complete variable domain is DVKVTQSSRYLVKRTGEKVFLECVQDMDHENMFWYRQDPGLGLRLIYFSYDVKMKEKGDIPEGYSVSREKKERFSLILESASTNQTSMYLCASGATAVDVPLHFGNGTRLTVT.

In its sample, this clonotype was seen a few times. The chain has TRBV28 and TRBJ2-1, with D uncertain. V lost 5 bases to trimming and J lost 6 bases, with 8 bases between them. Per germline, CDR1 MDHEN and CDR2 SYDVKM. CDR3 length equals 12 residues. DNA for the CDR3: TGTGCCAGCAGTACCGATGCCAATGAGCAGTTCTTC. It specifies CASSTDANEQFF.

On this clonotype itself: An end of the junction differs from the germline gene, which may be a read error. V usage is TRBV7-8 and J usage is TRBJ2-3; D remains unclear. Germline values: CDR1 SGHVS, CDR2 FQNEAQ. The CDR3 has 17 amino acids. CDR3 loop: CASSGIIRRGRTDMQYF. CDR3 in DNA: TGTGCCAGCAGCGGCATTATAAGGCGTGGTCGCACAGATATGCAGTATTTT.

This clonotype counts as medium-sized. The chain couples TRBV11-1 to TRBJ2-7; the D is unclear. The V end lost 0 bases, the J end lost 4 bases, and 4 bases lay between the germline ends. The CDR3 spans 12 residues. Germline assignment: CDR1 SGHAT and CDR2 FQDESV (reference sequence). CDR3 nucleotides: TGTGCCAGCAGCTTAGCGGGATACGAGCAGTACTTC. Translating gives CASSLAGYEQYF.

A word on this clonotype: One end of the junction fails to match germline, which may point to a read error. This chain uses TRBV30 with TRBJ2-6; 7 nucleotides agree with TRBD1. The length of the CDR3 is 15 residues. Germline V gene lookup returns CDR1 GTSNPN and CDR2 SVGIG (reference sequence). The CDR3 protein is CACSGTAAGANVLTF. CDR3 bases: TGTGCCTGTAGTGGGACAGCAGCTGGTGCCAACGTCCTGACTTTC.

Concerning this clonotype itself: One end of the junction varies from germline; a read error may be responsible. The chain has TRBV10-3 and TRBJ2-1, with 7 positions matching TRBD2. The germline gives CDR1 ENHRY, CDR2 SYGVKD. There are 17 residues in the CDR3. The CDR3 sequence: CVIRNNGGAGAYNEQFF. In DNA, the CDR3 is TGTGTCATCAGAAATAACGGAGGGGCGGGGGCCTACAATGAGCAGTTCTTC.

Concerning this clonotype: An end of the junction differs from the germline gene, which may be a read error. This chain connects TRBV12-3 or TRBV12-4 to TRBJ2-5, with D tentatively TRBD2 (5 bases). CDR3 length: 12 residues. CDR3 in amino acids: CASSGGWETQNF. Here the CDR3 DNA reads TGTGCCAGCAGTGGTGGGTGGGAGACCCAGAACTTC.

Of note for this clonotype: Because the CDR3 is missing its conserved closing phenylalanine or tryptophan, this is likely a read error. This chain links TRBV4-2 with TRBJ2-5; D possibly corresponds to TRBD2 (6 bases). The CDR3 extends over 16 amino acids. Trimming left V 3 bases short and J 0 bases short, with 14 bases between. CDR1 is LGHNA, CDR2 YNFKEQ, per germline. In DNA form, the CDR3 reads TGTGCCAGCAGCCATGAAAAGGAGGGGTACCAAGAGACCCAGTACCTC. Amino acid sequence: CASSHEKEGYQETQYL.

There are many counts of this clonotype. The chain uses TRBV4-1 and TRBJ2-7; 9 nucleotides align to TRBD2. The V and J ends lost 2 bases and 4 bases, in that order; junction bases with no gene match: 18. This CDR3 is 19 amino acids long. CDR1 MGHRA and CDR2 YSYEKL come from the germline V gene. The DNA of the CDR3 is TGCGCCAGCAGCCAACAACAGGGGCACGTAGCGGGAGAGTGGTACGAGCAGTACTTC. Translating it yields CASSQQQGHVAGEWYEQYF.

This clonotype was detected a few times. This could be a read error, since a much larger clone is one nucleotide away. The chain combines TRBV12-3 or TRBV12-4 with TRBJ2-5, with 7 bases lining up with TRBD1. The CDR3 loop spans 13 amino acids. J gave up 5 bases and V 10 bases, and 10 bases lay outside the gene matches. The CDR3 coding sequence is TGTGCCAACAGGCCTACAGGGGTGGAGACCCAGTACTTC. The encoded protein is CANRPTGVETQYF.

As for this clonotype: The germline gene is not matched at one end of the junction; a read error may be the cause. The V gene is TRBV29-1, the J gene TRBJ1-1, with no clear D. Germline V gene sequence: CDR1 SQVTM, CDR2 ANQGSEA. This CDR3 has 14 amino acids. In DNA form, the CDR3 reads TGCAGCGTTGTCCCGTTCTATGTGAACACTAAAGCTTTCTTT. This encodes CSVVPFYVNTKAFF.

In this sample, this clonotype turned up a few times. Since a much larger clone is just one base distant, this may be a read error. CDR3 amino acids: CTSSDRGNTDTQYF. CDR3 bases: TGTACCAGCAGTGACAGGGGGAACACAGATACGCAGTATTTT. The chain has TRBV6-6 and TRBJ2-3; 9 bases are a match to TRBD1. CDR3 length: 14 amino acids. Germline lookup yields CDR1 MNHNY and CDR2 SVGAGI (reference sequence).

J is TRBJ2-2 and V is TRBV6-5; no reliable D call. This CDR3 has 14 residues. Germline V lookup: CDR1 MNHEY, CDR2 SVGAGI. V was shortened by 8 bases and J by 6 bases, with 16 bases between the two germline ends. As DNA, the CDR3 is TGTGCCAGCTGTGGTCATCGCCGCGCCGGGGAGCTGTTTTTT. This encodes CASCGHRRAGELFF.

As for this clonotype: The junction departs from the called germline gene at one end, perhaps through a read error. J is TRBJ2-2 and V is TRBV28, with D possibly TRBD2 on 7 matching bases. The V gene's germline CDR1 is MDHEN and CDR2 SYDVKM. This CDR3 has 16 amino acids. DNA for the CDR3: TGTGCCAGCAGTTCCCGGGACGGAAGTGACACCGGGGGGCTGCTTTTT. It is translated as CASSSRDGSDTGGLLF.

At least ten counts were recorded for this clonotype. The genes are TRBV6-1 and TRBJ2-5; TRBD2 matches 7 bases. The length of the CDR3 is 14 residues. V lost 5 bases to trimming and J lost 10 bases; unmatched junction nucleotides: 13. The germline gives CDR1 MNHNS, CDR2 SASEGT. The DNA for the CDR3 is TGTGCCAGCAGTTTGCCAGGCCAAGCGGGGATCCAGTACTTC. Translating gives CASSLPGQAGIQYF.

To note about this clonotype: At one boundary the junction diverges from the germline segment, which might be a read error. This chain's CDR3 is CAWGVGVGRAIEAVF. As DNA, the CDR3 is TGTGCCTGGGGTGTCGGGGTAGGGAGAGCCATTGAAGCTGTCTTT. The rearrangement joins TRBV30 to TRBJ1-1; D is undetermined. The germline gives CDR1 GTSNPN, CDR2 SVGIG (reference sequence). This CDR3 is 15 amino acids long.

Turning to this clonotype: At one boundary the junction diverges from the germline segment, which might be a read error. This chain uses TRBV5-1 with TRBJ2-7, with TRBD2 matching 7 bases. Germline loops: CDR1 SGHRS, CDR2 YFSETQ. The CDR3 has 12 residues. The CDR3 region has the DNA TGCGCCAGCAGCACCGGGACTAACGAGCAATACTTC. Protein product: CASSTGTNEQYF.